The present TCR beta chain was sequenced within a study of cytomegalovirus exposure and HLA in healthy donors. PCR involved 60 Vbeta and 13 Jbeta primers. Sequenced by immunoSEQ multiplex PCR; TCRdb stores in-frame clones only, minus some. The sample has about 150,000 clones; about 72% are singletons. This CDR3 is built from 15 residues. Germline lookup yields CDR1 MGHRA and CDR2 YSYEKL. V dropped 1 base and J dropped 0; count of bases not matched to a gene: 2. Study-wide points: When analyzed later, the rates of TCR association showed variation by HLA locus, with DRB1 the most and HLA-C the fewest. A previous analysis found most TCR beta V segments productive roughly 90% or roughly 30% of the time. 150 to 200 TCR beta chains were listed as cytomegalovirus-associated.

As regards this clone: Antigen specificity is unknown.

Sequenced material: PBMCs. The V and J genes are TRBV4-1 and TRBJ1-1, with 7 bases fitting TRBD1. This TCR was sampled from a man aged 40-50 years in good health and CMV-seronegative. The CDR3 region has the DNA TGCGCCAGCAGCCAAGGGGACAGTATGAACACTGAAGCTTTCTTT. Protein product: CASSQGDSMNTEAFF.